This TCR beta chain was found in a study of blood T cell repertoires in COVID-19. CDR3 length: 15 amino acids. V dropped 8 bases and J dropped 3; count of bases not matched to a gene: 11. Per germline, CDR1 KGHDR and CDR2 SFDVKD. The Seattle patients, enrolled during active infection, were followed longitudinally. Libraries were prepared by immunoSEQ multiplex PCR; TCRdb keeps only in-frame clonotypes and omits some of them. The profile covers fewer than 300,000 clones, with roughly 92% appearing a single time and 2% to 2.5% taken by the ten largest. The sample taken for sequencing was peripheral blood. This receptor was identified in a woman aged 25 to 39 with COVID-19, enrolled during active disease. This chain uses TRBV24-1 with TRBJ2-7; 8 nucleotides agree with TRBD1. The CDR3 here is CATTDETGGVYEQYF. The CDR3 nucleotides are TGTGCCACCACCGATGAAACAGGGGGAGTCTACGAGCAGTACTTC.